This T cell receptor beta chain was sequenced in a study of OX40 agonist ivuxolimab in advanced cancers. Study conclusions and caveats: Clonal expansion among partial responders at 0.1-3.0 mg/kg ranked near the lowest. CD8+ T cells were the subset that, on average, had more expanded clones than CD4+.

TCRdb's copy holds only in-frame clones and misses some; the assay was immunoSEQ multiplex PCR. The sample lists 60,000 to 100,000 clones, about 84% seen once, with around 0.49% in the top ten. The CDR3 is 15 residues long. Germline V CDR1 and CDR2: SGHVS, FQNEAQ. V lost 5 bases and J lost 0; bases outside the gene matches: 4. This clone came up once. Its cognate antigen is unknown. V gene TRBV7-8 combines with J gene TRBJ1-1; 9 bases line up with TRBD1. Source: CD4+ or CD8+ T cells sorted from blood, taken in a trial of the OX40 agonist ivuxolimab. This sequence originates from an adult with an advanced solid tumor such as melanoma, head and neck, liver or kidney cancer. CDR3 region: CASSPGQGMNTEAFF. CDR3 nucleotide sequence: TGTGCCAGCAGCCCCGGACAGGGGATGAACACTGAAGCTTTCTTT.